One sample yielded the 19 T cell receptor beta chains listed below, sequenced in a study of molecular identifiers for immune sequencing clone quantification (dated by TCRdb to the late 2010s). The library was prepared using PCR. The listed sequencing device is NextSeq 500. The public sequencing data were trimmed at Q25 with fastp and processed into clonotypes with MiXCR by TCRdb, which kept only in-frame beta chains. Every entry covers one CDR3 protein and lists the most common genes and DNA from its rows. The sample profile shows under 350,000 distinct CDR3 sequences; roughly 23% of them were found once. The ten most abundant clones make up about 0.7% of the sample. Sequencing was carried out using naive CD8+ T cells from blood, with Jurkat cell RNA spiked in. In the paper's terms, the cell subset or site label means: FACS-sorted CD8+CD4-CCR7+CD45RA+ naive T cells. Receptors were obtained from a human donor in good health. Some libraries in this study had Jurkat cell RNA spiked in.

The V call is TRBV6-5, the J call TRBJ1-1; perhaps TRBD1 as D (5 bases). Germline V CDR1 and CDR2: MNHEY, SVGAGI. CDR3 length: 13 amino acids. Deletions cut 7 bases from V and 5 bases from J, with 14 bases between. For the CDR3, the DNA is TGTGCCAGCACTGGGACGGGATGGACTGAAGCTTTCTTT. Translated: CASTGTGWTEAFF.

V and J are TRBV19 and TRBJ1-5, with a weak D call TRBD1 (6 bases). Germline values: CDR1 LNHDA, CDR2 SQIVND (reference sequence). The ends were cut back, 6 bases at V and 4 bases at J, with 10 bases in the middle. This CDR3 has 13 residues. The CDR3 reads CASRDSENQPQHF. The CDR3 DNA sequence: TGTGCCAGTAGGGACAGCGAGAATCAGCCCCAGCATTTT.

This clonotype was seen many times. The chain combines TRBV7-9 with TRBJ2-5; D might be TRBD1 (5 bases). Deletions cut 1 base from V and 3 bases from J, with 9 bases between. Per the germline V gene, CDR1 is SEHNR and CDR2 is FQNEAQ (reference sequence). This CDR3 region has 14 residues. Written as DNA, the CDR3 is TGTGCCAGCAGCTTAGGGGCAGGGAAAGAGACCCAGTACTTC. It yields the protein CASSLGAGKETQYF.

V usage is TRBV7-9 and J usage is TRBJ1-1; no clear D gene. This CDR3 region has 15 residues. The ends were cut back, 1 base at V and 4 bases at J, with 13 bases in the middle. Germline V gene lookup returns CDR1 SEHNR and CDR2 FQNEAQ (reference sequence). CDR3 residues: CASSLGVGLTTEAFF. In DNA, the CDR3 is TGTGCCAGCAGCTTAGGTGTTGGGCTAACCACTGAAGCTTTCTTT.

This clonotype was seen at least ten times. This chain uses TRBV7-9 with TRBJ2-5, with a possible D match to TRBD1 (6 bases). CDR1 and CDR2 from the germline V gene are SEHNR and FQNEAQ (reference sequence). Trimming removed 4 bases from V and 0 bases from J, with 9 bases in between. This CDR3 spans 14 amino acids. The CDR3 sequence: CASSSGTYQETQYF. For the CDR3, the DNA is TGTGCCAGCAGCTCCGGGACATACCAAGAGACCCAGTACTTC.

This clonotype was observed at least ten times. This chain joins TRBV28 and TRBJ2-7; D is ambiguous. The CDR3 has 15 residues. The V gene's germline CDR1 is MDHEN and CDR2 SYDVKM. The V gene lost 2 bases and the J gene lost 0 bases, with 11 bases spanning the gap. DNA of the CDR3: TGTGCCAGCAGTTTACCCAGGTCAAGCTCCTACGAGCAGTACTTC. This codes for CASSLPRSSSYEQYF. Using reference TRBV28 and TRBJ2-7 for the parts outside the CDR3, the full variable domain is DVKVTQSSRYLVKRTGEKVFLECVQDMDHENMFWYRQDPGLGLRLIYFSYDVKMKEKGDIPEGYSVSREKKERFSLILESASTNQTSMYLCASSLPRSSSYEQYFGPGTRLTVT.

This clonotype was detected ten times or more. V and J are TRBV7-2 and TRBJ2-3; 9 bases fit TRBD1. The V and J ends lost 2 bases and 3 bases, in that order; junction bases with no gene match: 6. The germline CDR1 and CDR2 sequences are SGHTA and FQGNSA. The CDR3 runs to 16 residues. CDR3 in amino acids: CASSLSGDRETDTQYF. In DNA form, the CDR3 reads TGTGCCAGCAGCTTATCTGGGGACAGGGAGACAGATACGCAGTATTTT.

This clonotype was observed at least ten times. The V and J genes are TRBV29-1 and TRBJ2-2; D gene uncertain. The ends were cut back, 3 bases at V and 5 bases at J, with 4 bases in the middle. The CDR3 is 11 amino acids. CDR1 SQVTM and CDR2 ANQGSEA come from the germline V gene. The CDR3 protein is CSVEFTGELFF. Here the CDR3 DNA reads TGCAGCGTTGAGTTTACCGGGGAGCTGTTTTTT.

CDR3 in amino acids: CASSYTTSRGLYNEQFF. CDR3 DNA: TGTGCCAGCAGTTACACAACCAGCAGGGGCCTCTACAATGAGCAGTTCTTC. This sequence joins TRBV6-2 or TRBV6-3 and TRBJ2-1; D might be TRBD1 (6 bases). This CDR3 comprises 17 residues. Germline loops: CDR1 MNHEY, CDR2 SVGEGT. The V and J ends lost 2 bases and 3 bases respectively, with 17 bases between them.

This clonotype was detected once. The rearrangement links TRBV20-1 to TRBJ2-7, with D possibly called TRBD1 or TRBD2 (6 bases each). The V end was cut by 4 bases, the J end by 4 bases, with 17 bases between. Germline values: CDR1 DFQATT, CDR2 SNEGSKA (reference sequence). The CDR3 is 14 amino acids. The CDR3: CSATDLRGTYEQYF. The CDR3 nucleotides read TGCAGTGCTACAGATTTGCGCGGGACATACGAGCAGTACTTC.

This clonotype was recorded once. Being one base from a much bigger clone, this may be a read error. As DNA, the CDR3 is TGTGCCAGAAGCCTGGGGGCGTTCTACGAGCAGTACTTC. Encoded protein: CARSLGAFYEQYF. This chain links TRBV7-9 with TRBJ2-7, with D possibly TRBD1 on 6 matching bases. The V and J ends lost 9 bases and 3 bases respectively, with 15 bases between them. This CDR3 is built from 13 residues. Germline CDR1 SEHNR, CDR2 FQNEAQ (reference sequence).

This clonotype was counted many times. The CDR3 reads CASVGAIRNTQYF. As DNA, the CDR3 is TGTGCCAGCGTGGGCGCGATCCGCAATACGCAGTATTTT. The V gene is TRBV11-2, the J gene TRBJ2-3; no firm D call. The CDR3 is 13 residues long. Trimming removed 8 bases from V and 7 bases from J, with 16 bases in between. Germline lookup yields CDR1 SGHAT and CDR2 FQNNGV.

This chain joins TRBV4-3 and TRBJ2-3; no reliable D call. The V end was cut by 2 bases, the J end by 0 bases, with 24 bases between. The CDR3 length is 20 residues. Looked up from germline, CDR1 is LGHNA and CDR2 is YSLEER. CDR3 region: CASSQTFPGWGNYSTDTQYF. The CDR3 nucleotides read TGCGCCAGCAGCCAAACTTTTCCTGGATGGGGTAACTATAGCACAGATACGCAGTATTTT.

This clonotype was seen a handful of times. This may stem from a read error, because a much larger clone lies one nucleotide away. The chain employs TRBV14 and TRBJ1-2; D remains ambiguous. Germline V lookup: CDR1 SGHDN, CDR2 FVKESK. This CDR3 comprises 14 residues. The CDR3 DNA reads as TGTGCCAGCAGCCACTCCGGGTCCAACTATGGCTACATCTTC. This translates into CASSHSGSNYGYIF.

This clonotype was counted many times. This chain connects TRBV5-1 to TRBJ1-1; D perhaps matches TRBD1 (5 bases). Germline V gives CDR1 SGHRS, CDR2 YFSETQ. The CDR3 length is 15 residues. Deletions cut 0 bases from V and 0 bases from J, with 9 bases between. CDR3 loop: CASSLVGGLNTEAFF. DNA for the CDR3: TGCGCCAGCAGCTTGGTCGGGGGACTGAACACTGAAGCTTTCTTT. Looking up the rest from reference TRBV5-1 and TRBJ1-1 gives the full variable domain: KAGVTQTPRYLIKTRGQQVTLSCSPISGHRSVSWYQQTPGQGLQFLFEYFSETQRNKGNFPGRFSGRQFSNSRSEMNVSTLELGDSALYLCASSLVGGLNTEAFFGQGTRLTVV.

On this clonotype itself: A much larger clone differs by one base, so this may be a read error. The chain is built from TRBV7-2 and TRBJ1-5, with D maybe TRBD1 (6 bases). Germline values: CDR1 SGHTA, CDR2 FQGNSA. CDR3 size: 15 residues. The CDR3 coding sequence is TGTGCCAGCAGCTTAACAGGGTGGAGCAATCAGCACCAGCATTTT. Translation gives CASSLTGWSNQHQHF.

Concerning this clonotype itself: It may be a read error: a sequence one base away is much more abundant. This chain joins TRBV28 and TRBJ2-3; D gene ambiguous. The better agreement between TRBJ1-5 and the DNA end casts doubt on the J call. The germline gives CDR1 MDHEN, CDR2 SYDVKM. This CDR3 has 13 amino acids. The CDR3 region has the DNA TGTGCCAGCAGTCGTCTAAAGGTCGATACGCAGCATTTT. Translated, it gives CASSRLKVDTQHF.

This chain joins TRBV11-2 and TRBJ2-5; 12 nucleotides line up with TRBD2. The germline V gene has CDR1 SGHAT and CDR2 FQNNGV. The CDR3 has 13 amino acids. With V trimmed by 8 bases and J by 5 bases, 3 bases remained unmatched. The CDR3 DNA is TGTGCCAGCCGTCTAGCGGGAGGGGAGACCCAGTACTTC. Protein: CASRLAGGETQYF.

This clonotype appeared many times. The chain combines TRBV4-3 with TRBJ2-6; TRBD1 might be the D (5 bases). Trimming took off 0 bases at V and 4 bases at J, with 10 bases between the two ends. This CDR3 spans 16 amino acids. CDR1 and CDR2 (germline): LGHNA, YSLEER. This CDR3 is CASSQDQGAGANVLTF. The CDR3 bases are TGCGCCAGCAGCCAAGATCAAGGGGCGGGGGCCAACGTCCTGACTTTC.